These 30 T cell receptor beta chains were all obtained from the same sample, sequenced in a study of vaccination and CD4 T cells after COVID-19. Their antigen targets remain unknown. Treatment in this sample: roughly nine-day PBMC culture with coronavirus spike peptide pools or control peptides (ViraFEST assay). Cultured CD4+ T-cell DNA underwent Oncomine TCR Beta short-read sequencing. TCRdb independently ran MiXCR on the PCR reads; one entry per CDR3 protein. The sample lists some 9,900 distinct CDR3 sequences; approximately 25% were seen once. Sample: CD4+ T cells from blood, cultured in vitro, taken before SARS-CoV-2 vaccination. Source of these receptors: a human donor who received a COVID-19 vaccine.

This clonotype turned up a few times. The CDR3 spells CASSQRSHTDTQYF. The CDR3 DNA reads as TGTGCCAGCAGTCAACGGTCCCACACAGATACGCAGTATTTT. The gene calls are TRBV2 and TRBJ2-3; D not certain. Germline V gene sequence: CDR1 SNHLY, CDR2 FYNNEI. There are 14 residues in the CDR3. V was trimmed by 5 bases and J by 2 bases, leaving 11 bases between them. The whole variable domain, filled in from reference TRBV2 and TRBJ2-3, reads EPEVTQTPSHQVTQMGQEVILRCVPISNHLYFYWYRQILGQKVEFLVSFYNNEISEKSEIFDDQFSVERPDGSNFTLKIRSTKLEDSAMYFCASSQRSHTDTQYFGPGTRLTVL.

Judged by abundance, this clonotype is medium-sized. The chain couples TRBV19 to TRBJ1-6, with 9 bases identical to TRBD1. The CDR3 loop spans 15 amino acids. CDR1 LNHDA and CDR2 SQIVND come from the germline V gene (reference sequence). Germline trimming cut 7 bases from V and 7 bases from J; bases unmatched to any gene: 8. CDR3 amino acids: CASTSGTGRNSPLHF. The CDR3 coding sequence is TGTGCCAGTACCTCCGGGACAGGGCGGAATTCACCCCTCCACTTT. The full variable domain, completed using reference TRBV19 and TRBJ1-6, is DGGITQSPKYLFRKEGQNVTLSCEQNLNHDAMYWYRQDPGQGLRLIYYSQIVNDFQKGDIAEGYSVSREKKESFPLTVTSAQKNPTAFYLCASTSGTGRNSPLHFGNGTRLTVT.

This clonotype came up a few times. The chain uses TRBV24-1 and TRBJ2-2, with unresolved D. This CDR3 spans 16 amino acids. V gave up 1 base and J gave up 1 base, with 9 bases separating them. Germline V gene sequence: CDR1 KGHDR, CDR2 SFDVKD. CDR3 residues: CATSDLGQKNTGELFF. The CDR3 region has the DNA TGTGCCACCAGTGATTTAGGTCAGAAGAACACCGGGGAGCTGTTTTTT.

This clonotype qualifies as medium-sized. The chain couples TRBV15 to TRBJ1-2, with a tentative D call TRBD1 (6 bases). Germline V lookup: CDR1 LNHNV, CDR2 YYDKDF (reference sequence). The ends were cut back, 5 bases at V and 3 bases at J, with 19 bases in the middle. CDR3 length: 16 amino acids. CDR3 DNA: TGTGCCACCAGCGTCGGGACACATCCTTCAGACTATGGCTACACCTTC. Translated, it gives CATSVGTHPSDYGYTF.

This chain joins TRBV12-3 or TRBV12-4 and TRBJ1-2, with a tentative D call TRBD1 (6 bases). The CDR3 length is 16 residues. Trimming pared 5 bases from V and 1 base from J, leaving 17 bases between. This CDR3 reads CASSPTTGRGNYGYTF. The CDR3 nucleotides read TGTGCCAGCAGTCCTACCACGGGCAGGGGTAACTATGGCTACACCTTC.

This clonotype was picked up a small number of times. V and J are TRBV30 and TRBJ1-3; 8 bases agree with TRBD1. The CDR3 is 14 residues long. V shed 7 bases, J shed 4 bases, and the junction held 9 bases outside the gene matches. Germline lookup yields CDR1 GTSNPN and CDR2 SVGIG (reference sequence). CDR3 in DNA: TGTGCCTCTCTTCCCAGGGGGCTCGGAAACACCATATATTTT. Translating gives CASLPRGLGNTIYF.

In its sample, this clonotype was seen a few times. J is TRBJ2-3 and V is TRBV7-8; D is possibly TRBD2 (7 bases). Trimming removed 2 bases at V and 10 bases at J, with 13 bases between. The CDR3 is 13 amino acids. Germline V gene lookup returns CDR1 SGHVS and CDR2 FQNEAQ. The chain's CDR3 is CASSLSRGGAQYF. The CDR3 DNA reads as TGTGCCAGCAGCTTATCCAGAGGGGGGGCGCAGTATTTT.

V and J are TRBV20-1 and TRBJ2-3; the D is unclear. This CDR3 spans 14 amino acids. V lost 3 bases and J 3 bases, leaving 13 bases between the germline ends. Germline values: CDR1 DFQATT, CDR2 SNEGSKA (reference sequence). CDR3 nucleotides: TGCAGTGCTAGTGTTACCTTTAAAACAGATACGCAGTATTTT. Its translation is CSASVTFKTDTQYF.

The CDR3 DNA is TGCAGTGCCCTCGGACTGACCTATGGCTACACCTTC. Protein: CSALGLTYGYTF. J is TRBJ1-2 and V is TRBV20-1; unclear D gene. The CDR3 sequence is 12 residues long. Trimming shortened V by 6 bases and J by 4 bases, and 12 bases separated the two germline ends. CDR1 is DFQATT and CDR2 is SNEGSKA in the germline V gene (reference sequence).

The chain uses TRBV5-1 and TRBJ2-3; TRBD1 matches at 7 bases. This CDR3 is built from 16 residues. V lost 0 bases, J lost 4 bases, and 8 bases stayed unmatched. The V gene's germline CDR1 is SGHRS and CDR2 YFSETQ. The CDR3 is CASSLEARGLSDTQYF. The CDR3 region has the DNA TGCGCCAGCAGCTTGGAGGCCAGGGGGTTGTCAGATACGCAGTATTTT.

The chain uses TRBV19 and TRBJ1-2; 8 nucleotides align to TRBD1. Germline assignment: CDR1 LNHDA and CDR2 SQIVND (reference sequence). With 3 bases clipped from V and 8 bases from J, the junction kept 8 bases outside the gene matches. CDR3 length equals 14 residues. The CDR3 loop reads CASSISRTGNGYTF. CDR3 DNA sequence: TGTGCCAGTAGTATTTCCAGGACAGGGAACGGCTACACCTTC.

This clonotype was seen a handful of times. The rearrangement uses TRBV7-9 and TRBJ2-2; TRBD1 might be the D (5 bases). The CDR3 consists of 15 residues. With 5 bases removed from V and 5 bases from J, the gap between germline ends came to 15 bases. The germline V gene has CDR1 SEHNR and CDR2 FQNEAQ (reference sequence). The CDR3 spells CASSPRRATTGELFF. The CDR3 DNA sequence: TGTGCCAGCAGCCCGCGCAGGGCTACTACCGGGGAGCTGTTTTTT.

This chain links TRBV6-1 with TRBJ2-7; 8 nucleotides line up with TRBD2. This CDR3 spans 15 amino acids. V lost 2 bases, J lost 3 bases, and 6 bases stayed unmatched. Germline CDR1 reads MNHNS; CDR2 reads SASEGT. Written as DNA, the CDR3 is TGTGCCAGCAGTGAAAGGAGCGGGGGAGTCTACGAGCAGTACTTC. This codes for CASSERSGGVYEQYF.

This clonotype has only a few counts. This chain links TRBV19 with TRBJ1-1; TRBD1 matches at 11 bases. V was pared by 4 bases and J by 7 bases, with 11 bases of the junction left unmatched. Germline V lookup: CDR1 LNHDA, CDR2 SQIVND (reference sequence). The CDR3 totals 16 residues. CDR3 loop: CASSTGQGAVWGEAFF. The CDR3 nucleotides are TGTGCCAGTAGTACCGGACAGGGGGCGGTTTGGGGTGAAGCTTTCTTT.

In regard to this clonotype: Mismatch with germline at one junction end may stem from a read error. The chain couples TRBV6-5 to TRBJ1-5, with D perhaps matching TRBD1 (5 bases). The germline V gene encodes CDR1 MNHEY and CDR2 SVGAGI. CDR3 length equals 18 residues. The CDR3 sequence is CASSYIGQGRRSNQPRHF. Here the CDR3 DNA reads TGTGCCAGCAGTTATATCGGGCAGGGCAGGAGGAGCAATCAGCCCCGGCATTTT.

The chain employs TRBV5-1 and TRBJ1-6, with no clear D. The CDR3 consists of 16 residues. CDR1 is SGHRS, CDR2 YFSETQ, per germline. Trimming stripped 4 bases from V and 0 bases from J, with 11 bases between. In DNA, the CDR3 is TGCGCCAGCAGCATTACAGCTAGCTCCTATAATTCACCCCTCCACTTT. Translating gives CASSITASSYNSPLHF. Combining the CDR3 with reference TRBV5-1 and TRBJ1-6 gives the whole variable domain KAGVTQTPRYLIKTRGQQVTLSCSPISGHRSVSWYQQTPGQGLQFLFEYFSETQRNKGNFPGRFSGRQFSNSRSEMNVSTLELGDSALYLCASSITASSYNSPLHFGNGTRLTVT.

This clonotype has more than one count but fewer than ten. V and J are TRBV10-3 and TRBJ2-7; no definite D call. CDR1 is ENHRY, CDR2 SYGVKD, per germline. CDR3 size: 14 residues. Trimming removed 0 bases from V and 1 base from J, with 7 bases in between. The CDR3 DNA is TGTGCCATCAGTGAGTCTGACGGTTCCTACGAGCAGTACTTC. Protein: CAISESDGSYEQYF.

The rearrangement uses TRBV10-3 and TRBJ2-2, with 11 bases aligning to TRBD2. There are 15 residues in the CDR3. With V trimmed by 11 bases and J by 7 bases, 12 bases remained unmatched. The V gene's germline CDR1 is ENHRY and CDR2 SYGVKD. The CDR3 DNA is TGTGCCGCCCGGGTAGCGGGGGGGCCCGTCGGGGAGCTGTTTTTT. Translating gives CAARVAGGPVGELFF.

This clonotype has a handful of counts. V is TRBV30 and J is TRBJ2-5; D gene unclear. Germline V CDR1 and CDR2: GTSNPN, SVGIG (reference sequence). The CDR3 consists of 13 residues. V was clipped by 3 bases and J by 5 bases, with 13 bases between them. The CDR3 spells CAWRSGGQETQYF. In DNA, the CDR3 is TGTGCCTGGAGGTCTGGTGGGCAGGAGACCCAGTACTTC.

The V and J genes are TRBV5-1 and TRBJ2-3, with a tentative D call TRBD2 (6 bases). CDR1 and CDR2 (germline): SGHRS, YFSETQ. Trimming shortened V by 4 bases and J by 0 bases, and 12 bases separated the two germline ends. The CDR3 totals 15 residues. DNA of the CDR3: TGCGCCAGCAGCCTTAGCGGCCCTAGCACAGATACGCAGTATTTT. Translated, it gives CASSLSGPSTDTQYF. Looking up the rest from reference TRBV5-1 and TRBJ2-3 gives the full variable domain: KAGVTQTPRYLIKTRGQQVTLSCSPISGHRSVSWYQQTPGQGLQFLFEYFSETQRNKGNFPGRFSGRQFSNSRSEMNVSTLELGDSALYLCASSLSGPSTDTQYFGPGTRLTVL.

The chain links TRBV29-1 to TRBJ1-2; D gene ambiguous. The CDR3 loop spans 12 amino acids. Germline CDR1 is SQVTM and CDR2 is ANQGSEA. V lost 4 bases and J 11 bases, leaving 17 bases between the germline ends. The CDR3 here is CSVGMLEQEYTF. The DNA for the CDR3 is TGCAGCGTTGGAATGTTGGAGCAGGAGTACACCTTC.

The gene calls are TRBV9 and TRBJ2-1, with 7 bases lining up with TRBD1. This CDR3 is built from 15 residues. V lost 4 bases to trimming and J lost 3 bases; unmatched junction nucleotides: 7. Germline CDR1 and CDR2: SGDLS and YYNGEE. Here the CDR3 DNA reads TGTGCCAGCAGCCTAGAAGACAGGGACTACAATGAGCAGTTCTTC. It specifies CASSLEDRDYNEQFF.

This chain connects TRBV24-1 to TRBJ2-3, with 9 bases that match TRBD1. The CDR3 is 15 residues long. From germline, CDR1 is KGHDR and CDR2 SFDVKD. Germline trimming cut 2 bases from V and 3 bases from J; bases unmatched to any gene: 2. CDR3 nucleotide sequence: TGTGCCACCAGTGATTCCGGGACAGGGACAGATACGCAGTATTTT. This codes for CATSDSGTGTDTQYF.

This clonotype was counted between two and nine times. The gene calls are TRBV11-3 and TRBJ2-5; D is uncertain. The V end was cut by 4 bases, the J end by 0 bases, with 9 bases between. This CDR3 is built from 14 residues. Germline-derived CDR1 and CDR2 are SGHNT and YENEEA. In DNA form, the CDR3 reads TGTGCCAGCAGCTCCCTTCCGGACCAAGAGACCCAGTACTTC. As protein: CASSSLPDQETQYF.

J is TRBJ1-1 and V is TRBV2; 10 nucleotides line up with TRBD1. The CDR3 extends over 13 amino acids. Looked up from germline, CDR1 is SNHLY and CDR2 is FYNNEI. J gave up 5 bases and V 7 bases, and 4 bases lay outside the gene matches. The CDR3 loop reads CASKTGGWTEAFF. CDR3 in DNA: TGTGCCAGCAAGACAGGGGGCTGGACTGAAGCTTTCTTT. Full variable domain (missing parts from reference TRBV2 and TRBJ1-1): EPEVTQTPSHQVTQMGQEVILRCVPISNHLYFYWYRQILGQKVEFLVSFYNNEISEKSEIFDDQFSVERPDGSNFTLKIRSTKLEDSAMYFCASKTGGWTEAFFGQGTRLTVV.

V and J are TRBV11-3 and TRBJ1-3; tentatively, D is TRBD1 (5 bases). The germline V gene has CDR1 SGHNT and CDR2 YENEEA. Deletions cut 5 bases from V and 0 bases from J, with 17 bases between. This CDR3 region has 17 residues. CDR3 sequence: CASSRLTASLSGNTIYF. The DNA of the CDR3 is TGTGCCAGCAGCCGTTTGACAGCATCCCTCTCTGGAAACACCATATATTTT.

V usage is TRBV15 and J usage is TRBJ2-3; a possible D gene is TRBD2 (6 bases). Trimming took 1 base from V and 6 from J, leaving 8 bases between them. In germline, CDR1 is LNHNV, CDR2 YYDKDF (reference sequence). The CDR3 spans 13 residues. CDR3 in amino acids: CATSRGGTDTQYF. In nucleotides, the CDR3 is TGTGCCACCAGCAGAGGGGGGACTGATACGCAGTATTTT.

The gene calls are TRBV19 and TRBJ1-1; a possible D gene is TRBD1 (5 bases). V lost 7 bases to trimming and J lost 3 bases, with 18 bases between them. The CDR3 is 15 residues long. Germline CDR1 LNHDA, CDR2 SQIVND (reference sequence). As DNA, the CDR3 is TGTGCCAGTATGCTGCAGTCCCCGGGGCACACTGAAGCTTTCTTT. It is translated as CASMLQSPGHTEAFF.

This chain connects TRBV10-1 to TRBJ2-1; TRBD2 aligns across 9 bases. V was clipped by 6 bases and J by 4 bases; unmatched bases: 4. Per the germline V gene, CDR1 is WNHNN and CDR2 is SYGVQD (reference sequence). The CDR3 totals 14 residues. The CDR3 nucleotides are TGCGCCAGCAGCCCTAGCGGGGAATACAATGAGCAGTTCTTC. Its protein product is CASSPSGEYNEQFF.

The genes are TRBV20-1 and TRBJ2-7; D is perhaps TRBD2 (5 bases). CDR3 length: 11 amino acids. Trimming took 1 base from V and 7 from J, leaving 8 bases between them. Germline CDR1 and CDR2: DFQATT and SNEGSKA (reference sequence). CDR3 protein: CSARASGEQYF. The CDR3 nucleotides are TGCAGTGCTAGAGCCTCGGGGGAGCAGTACTTC.